The entry below gives a single TCR beta chain sequence along with its context. No antigen is known for it. There are no base qualities to consult, and no much larger clone falls within one base. This record belongs to a study of T cell responses to AZD1222 COVID-19 vaccine (dated by TCRdb to the early 2020s). In terms of the full investigation: A total of more than 230 trial participants underwent TCR sequencing, of whom around 200 received two doses of AZD1222 and some 26 received two doses of the MenACWY control vaccine. Enrollment into the trials was organized by age into subgroups of 18-55, 56-69 and 70-plus years, and those subgroups contained approximately 160, 26 and 62 TCR-sequenced participants, respectively. The paper's findings and limits, for the study overall: The 56-69-year group was small, and its depth increase did not reach significance, likely because of low power. Participants were mostly white British and included more females than males, and it was suggested by the authors that clonal diversity may have been underestimated. Vaccine-associated CD4 TCRs spanned the whole spike protein, with dominant responses in regions 160-218 and 743-854. Conclusions about previously exposed vaccinees are limited, since just 5 or 6 AZD1222 recipients were seropositive for SARS-CoV-2 at baseline. After two AZD1222 doses, spike-specific TCR breadth and depth were significantly higher than at day 0 and than in MenACWY recipients. Nearly half of unique spike-specific TCRs reportedly recognized epitopes outside regions mutated in the B.1.351 and B.1.1.7 variants. Because no day 14 peak-response samples were available, repertoires were characterized only after the peak T cell response.

The time point label of this sample denotes: about 28 days (+/-7) after the second vaccine dose. The treatment or condition label corresponds to: meningococcal conjugate vaccine given as trial control. Vaccinee samples came from UK trials COV001 and COV002, including a single-blind randomized controlled phase 2/3 trial of AZD1222 (ChAdOx1 nCoV-19) in healthy adults. Trial participant PBMC samples were collected at day 0 and day 28 after the second dose for TCRbeta chain sequencing. CDR1 SGHTA and CDR2 FQGNSA are derived from the germline V gene. Deletion took 1 base off V and 3 bases off J, with a span of 7 bases between the germline ends. The CDR3 has 14 amino acids, counting the end cysteine and phenylalanine. The sequence is cut down to CDR3 DNA, 42 bases in frame from base 1. The CDR3 regions of human TCRbeta chains were analyzed by immunosequencing. Turning to the authors' computational methods: Repertoire TCRs were matched against a reference library of SARS-CoV-2-specific TCRs generated with the MIRA antigen-specificity platform. Breadth was defined as the fraction of unique TCRs that were SARS-CoV-2-associated, and depth was defined as the fraction of total T cells that were SARS-CoV-2-associated. Each spike-specific TCR was assigned to its reactive spike region and to a CD4 or CD8 class using the MIRA data. Log10-transformed breadth and depth values were compared by one-way ANOVA with Sidak's multiple comparisons tests. Entries here come from immuneACCESS through TCRdb and include only in-frame sequences with V and J called. Some clones fail to appear in such tables; in the studies checked, an unresolved V gene covers under half of the shortfall, and the cause of the remainder is unknown. For V, J and clone size, that table is used; D and trimming come from the DNA. This sample lists around 66,000 clones; about 88% were detected once. The ten largest make up 4.8% of the sample.

The rearranged segments are TRBV7-2 and TRBJ2-1, with an unclear D gene assignment. The material was peripheral blood, obtained 28 days after the second dose of the MenACWY control vaccine. The receptor comes from an adult who received the MenACWY meningococcal vaccine as a control. The nucleotide sequence is given as TGTGCCAGCAGCTTAGATGGGGTCTACAATGAGCAGTTCTTC. This is translated as CASSLDGVYNEQFF.